Shown below are 32 T cell receptor beta chains from a single sample sequenced in a study of cytomegalovirus exposure and HLA in healthy donors. Sequencing used immunoSEQ multiplex PCR; TCRdb keeps in-frame clones, though not all of them. The repertoire includes some 75,000 clones, about 96% of them detected once, and about 1.3% sits in the top ten. Input material: PBMCs. These receptors were taken from a woman under 30 in good health and CMV-seronegative.

The V call is TRBV13, the J call TRBJ2-1; D is unclear. The germline V gene encodes CDR1 PRHDT and CDR2 FYEKMQ (reference sequence). The CDR3 has 15 residues. V was pared by 7 bases and J by 1 base, with 14 bases between. CDR3 bases: TGTGCCAGCAACTTCGTTGGCGGTTCCTACAATGAGCAGTTCTTC. Translation gives CASNFVGGSYNEQFF.

The chain uses TRBV10-3 and TRBJ2-7; tentative D call: TRBD1 (7 bases). The CDR3 is made up of 14 amino acids. The germline gives CDR1 ENHRY, CDR2 SYGVKD. Trimming pared 3 bases from V and 4 bases from J, leaving 13 bases between. The CDR3 nucleotides read TGTGCCATCAGTGACGCAGGGGGGATTTACGAGCAGTACTTC. Its protein product is CAISDAGGIYEQYF.

The chain uses TRBV7-8 and TRBJ2-7; 7 nucleotides agree with TRBD2. This CDR3 region has 15 residues. V dropped 3 bases and J dropped 0; count of bases not matched to a gene: 5. CDR1 is SGHVS, CDR2 FQNEAQ, per germline. CDR3 nucleotide sequence: TGTGCCAGCAGCTTTGGGCGGGAGTTCTCCTACGAGCAGTACTTC. The encoded protein is CASSFGREFSYEQYF.

This chain uses TRBV7-6 with TRBJ2-7; 7 bases match TRBD1. The CDR3 has 14 amino acids. Trimming cost V 5 bases and J 0 bases; bases outside gene matches: 4. CDR1 is SGHVS, CDR2 FNYEAQ, per germline. The CDR3 nucleotides read TGTGCCAGCAGCCACGGACAGGTCTCCTACGAGCAGTACTTC. Translated, it gives CASSHGQVSYEQYF.

This sequence joins TRBV5-1 and TRBJ2-1; 7 nucleotides agree with TRBD2. The CDR3 is 14 residues long. J lost 9 bases, V lost 2 bases, and 8 bases had no gene match. Germline lookup yields CDR1 SGHRS and CDR2 YFSETQ. CDR3 coding DNA: TGCGCCAGCAGCTTTATGCGGGGAGGGCTTGAGCAGTTCTTC. It is translated as CASSFMRGGLEQFF.

The V and J genes are TRBV7-6 and TRBJ2-5; 11 bases line up with TRBD2. V lost 1 base, J lost 4 bases, and 5 bases stayed unmatched. Germline lookup yields CDR1 SGHVS and CDR2 FNYEAQ. The CDR3 consists of 16 residues. CDR3 loop: CASSLELAGVRETQYF. The CDR3, as DNA: TGTGCCAGCAGCTTAGAACTAGCGGGAGTTCGAGAGACCCAGTACTTC.

The rearrangement links TRBV28 to TRBJ2-7, with TRBD1 identical over 8 bases. Trimming at V came to 2 bases and at J to 7 bases, leaving 10 bases not matched to a gene. This CDR3 region has 15 residues. The germline gives CDR1 MDHEN, CDR2 SYDVKM. CDR3: CASSLLDRGWGEQYF. In DNA, the CDR3 is TGTGCCAGCAGTTTACTCGACAGGGGTTGGGGGGAGCAGTACTTC.

This clone was seen only a few times. The CDR3 sequence is CASSQGEAPLHF. As DNA, the CDR3 is TGTGCCAGCAGCCAGGGTGAGGCACCCCTCCACTTT. The V call is TRBV9, the J call TRBJ1-6, with TRBD1 as a possible D gene (5 bases). CDR1 and CDR2 (germline): SGDLS, YYNGEE. V lost 4 bases and J lost 11, with 10 bases in between. The length of the CDR3 is 12 residues.

This clone was counted a single time. The rearrangement links TRBV28 to TRBJ2-7, with D perhaps TRBD2 (6 bases). Per germline, CDR1 MDHEN and CDR2 SYDVKM. The CDR3 contains 15 residues. The V gene lost 4 bases and the J gene lost 3 bases, with 16 bases spanning the gap. The CDR3 protein is CASSSVVRDYYEQYF. CDR3 nucleotides: TGTGCCAGCAGTTCCGTCGTGCGGGATTACTACGAGCAGTACTTC.

This chain joins TRBV11-2 and TRBJ1-1, with 10 bases that match TRBD1. The ends lost 8 bases at V and 7 bases at J; junction bases unmatched: 7. The CDR3 runs 13 residues. Per the germline V gene, CDR1 is SGHAT and CDR2 is FQNNGV. This chain's CDR3 is CASVWTGGDEAFF. Here the CDR3 DNA reads TGTGCCAGCGTGTGGACAGGGGGGGATGAAGCTTTCTTT. Full variable domain (missing parts from reference TRBV11-2 and TRBJ1-1): EAGVAQSPRYKIIEKRQSVAFWCNPISGHATLYWYQQILGQGPKLLIQFQNNGVVDDSQLPKDRFSAERLKGVDSTLKIQPAKLEDSAVYLCASVWTGGDEAFFGQGTRLTVV.

The V gene is TRBV10-3, the J gene TRBJ2-5, with 9 bases that match TRBD2. This CDR3 region has 14 residues. Germline V gene sequence: CDR1 ENHRY, CDR2 SYGVKD. The junction had 1 base not matched to a gene; V was cut back by 3 bases and J by 2 bases. The CDR3: CAISEAGGQETQYF. CDR3 DNA: TGTGCCATCAGTGAAGCGGGAGGTCAAGAGACCCAGTACTTC.

This sequence joins TRBV7-9 and TRBJ2-5; TRBD1 matches at 9 bases. The germline CDR1 and CDR2 sequences are SEHNR and FQNEAQ (reference sequence). With 0 bases clipped from V and 5 bases from J, the junction kept 7 bases outside the gene matches. This CDR3 contains 16 residues. CDR3 coding DNA: TGTGCCAGCAGCTTAGCGGGACAGGGCCAGTGGGAGACCCAGTACTTC. Translated: CASSLAGQGQWETQYF.

V and J are TRBV19 and TRBJ2-7; D gene unclear. This CDR3 is built from 14 residues. The germline V and J ends were trimmed by 4 bases and 3 bases, with 13 bases remaining between them. Germline-derived CDR1 and CDR2 are LNHDA and SQIVND (reference sequence). The DNA of the CDR3 is TGTGCCAGTAGTAGAGACCAGAAGAACTACGAGCAGTACTTC. This sequence encodes CASSRDQKNYEQYF.

This clone appeared once. V and J are TRBV11-2 and TRBJ2-6; TRBD1 agrees at 7 bases. CDR1 and CDR2 from the germline V gene are SGHAT and FQNNGV. This CDR3 has 14 amino acids. J lost 0 bases, V lost 8 bases, and 1 base had no gene match. CDR3 sequence reads: CASDRVSGANVLTF. CDR3 in DNA: TGTGCCAGCGACAGGGTCTCTGGGGCCAACGTCCTGACTTTC.

The chain couples TRBV2 to TRBJ2-7; the match to TRBD2 covers 7 bases. The CDR3 loop spans 12 amino acids. Per germline, CDR1 SNHLY and CDR2 FYNNEI. V was pared by 7 bases and J by 12 bases, with 12 bases of the junction left unmatched. The CDR3: CASKGQLSGGYF. CDR3 in DNA: TGTGCCAGCAAGGGCCAACTCTCGGGGGGGTACTTC. Based on the CDR3 plus reference TRBV2 and TRBJ2-7, the full variable domain is EPEVTQTPSHQVTQMGQEVILRCVPISNHLYFYWYRQILGQKVEFLVSFYNNEISEKSEIFDDQFSVERPDGSNFTLKIRSTKLEDSAMYFCASKGQLSGGYFGPGTRLTVT.

The chain combines TRBV7-2 with TRBJ2-7; 7 nucleotides align to TRBD2. With V trimmed by 2 bases and J by 0 bases, 4 bases remained unmatched. Per the germline V gene, CDR1 is SGHTA and CDR2 is FQGNSA. This CDR3 is 15 amino acids long. The CDR3 bases are TGTGCCAGCAGCTTATTTTCTAGCGGCTCCTACGAGCAGTACTTC. Its protein is CASSLFSSGSYEQYF.

This rearrangement joins TRBV7-9 to TRBJ2-7, with D tentatively TRBD2 (6 bases). Germline-derived CDR1 and CDR2 are SEHNR and FQNEAQ (reference sequence). The CDR3 sequence is 15 residues long. V was shortened by 2 bases and J by 6 bases, with 17 bases between the two germline ends. CDR3: CASSLFGQGGSEQYF. The CDR3 DNA is TGTGCCAGCAGCTTATTTGGCCAGGGAGGTTCCGAGCAGTACTTC.

The chain is built from TRBV9 and TRBJ1-2, with D possibly TRBD1 on 6 matching bases. The CDR3 sequence is 15 residues long. Deletions cut 3 bases from V and 2 bases from J, with 14 bases between. Germline CDR1 and CDR2: SGDLS and YYNGEE. CDR3 DNA: TGTGCCAGCAGCGACAAAATTACAGGGAACTATGGCTACACCTTC. It codes for CASSDKITGNYGYTF.

The chain uses TRBV11-2 and TRBJ2-7; 7 bases map to TRBD2. Germline lookup yields CDR1 SGHAT and CDR2 FQNNGV. The junction had 3 bases not matched to a gene; V was cut back by 1 base and J by 3 bases. The CDR3 contains 14 residues. The CDR3 reads CASSLGGRVYEQYF. In nucleotides, the CDR3 is TGTGCCAGCAGCTTAGGCGGGAGAGTCTACGAGCAGTACTTC. Complete variable domain (other parts from reference TRBV11-2 and TRBJ2-7): EAGVAQSPRYKIIEKRQSVAFWCNPISGHATLYWYQQILGQGPKLLIQFQNNGVVDDSQLPKDRFSAERLKGVDSTLKIQPAKLEDSAVYLCASSLGGRVYEQYFGPGTRLTVT.

The genes are TRBV28 and TRBJ2-7, with TRBD2 matching over 12 bases. The CDR3 sequence is 15 residues long. The germline CDR1 and CDR2 sequences are MDHEN and SYDVKM. V was clipped by 4 bases and J by 7 bases; unmatched bases: 8. The CDR3 DNA reads TGTGCCAGCAGTTGGGGACTAGCGGGCAGTTGGGAGCAGTACTTC. Protein product: CASSWGLAGSWEQYF.

CDR3 region: CASSFGTVLYEQYF. The CDR3 DNA reads TGTGCCAGCAGTTTTGGGACAGTCCTCTACGAGCAGTACTTC. The genes are TRBV6-5 and TRBJ2-7; 7 bases are a match to TRBD1. Germline V gene data show CDR1 as MNHEY and CDR2 as SVGAGI. The ends lost 4 bases at V and 3 bases at J; junction bases unmatched: 6. This CDR3 is built from 14 residues.

The gene calls are TRBV28 and TRBJ2-1; TRBD1 might be the D (6 bases). The CDR3 sequence is 13 residues long. Germline assignment: CDR1 MDHEN and CDR2 SYDVKM. The V and J ends lost 2 bases and 4 bases respectively, with 6 bases between them. CDR3 sequence: CASSLQGYNEQFF. The DNA for the CDR3 is TGTGCCAGCAGTTTACAGGGGTACAATGAGCAGTTCTTC.

The chain links TRBV27 to TRBJ1-3; weak D call: TRBD1 (5 bases). Looked up from germline, CDR1 is MNHEY and CDR2 is SMNVEV (reference sequence). The CDR3 extends over 14 amino acids. Trimming took 5 bases from V and 4 from J, leaving 12 bases between them. CDR3 in DNA: TGTGCCAGCAGTACCTCTGGGGGGGGAAACACCATATATTTT. It specifies CASSTSGGGNTIYF.

This chain uses TRBV13 with TRBJ2-7; TRBD2 matches 7 bases. CDR1 PRHDT and CDR2 FYEKMQ come from the germline V gene (reference sequence). There are 14 residues in the CDR3. The V and J ends lost 0 bases and 5 bases, in that order; junction bases with no gene match: 4. CDR3 in amino acids: CASSLGGGGDEQYF. The CDR3 region has the DNA TGTGCCAGCAGCTTAGGAGGTGGGGGGGACGAGCAGTACTTC.

The chain recombines TRBV30 with TRBJ2-3; 8 bases line up with TRBD2. Trimming removed 5 bases from V and 0 bases from J; junction bases left unmatched: 16. The CDR3 is 18 residues long. CDR1 and CDR2 (germline): GTSNPN, SVGIG (reference sequence). The CDR3 sequence: CAWGRGLTSGTSTDTQYF. Here the CDR3 DNA reads TGTGCCTGGGGGCGGGGGCTAACTAGCGGAACTAGCACAGATACGCAGTATTTT.

This clone was detected only once. The chain has TRBV27 and TRBJ2-7, with 10 bases aligning to TRBD2. Germline V gene data show CDR1 as MNHEY and CDR2 as SMNVEV (reference sequence). The CDR3 contains 14 residues. J gave up 4 bases and V 10 bases, and 10 bases lay outside the gene matches. CDR3 nucleotides: TGTGCCACCGGGGAAAGGACTAGCGGATACGAGCAGTACTTC. This translates into CATGERTSGYEQYF.

J is TRBJ1-6 and V is TRBV9; D is undetermined. The CDR3 extends over 15 amino acids. V was cut by 0 bases and J by 4 bases, with 8 bases left in between. Germline V CDR1 and CDR2: SGDLS, YYNGEE. CDR3 region: CASSVGAGYNSPLHF. The CDR3 region has the DNA TGTGCCAGCAGCGTAGGCGCGGGGTATAATTCACCCCTCCACTTT.

The gene calls are TRBV19 and TRBJ1-2; D may be TRBD1 (5 bases). The germline gives CDR1 LNHDA, CDR2 SQIVND (reference sequence). CDR3 size: 20 residues. The V end lost 4 bases, the J end lost 4 bases, and 31 bases lay between the germline ends. CDR3 loop: CASSTMVGQGAGSGSYGYTF. In nucleotides, the CDR3 is TGTGCCAGTAGTACCATGGTGGGGCAGGGCGCTGGCTCGGGCTCCTATGGCTACACCTTC.

The genes are TRBV18 and TRBJ2-1; TRBD2 might be the D (6 bases). CDR1 and CDR2 from the germline V gene are KGHSH and LQKENI. Trimming removed 6 bases at V and 5 bases at J, with 14 bases between. The CDR3 contains 14 residues. The CDR3 DNA sequence: TGTGCCAGCTCCCGCGGGGAGGCCCACAATGAGCAGTTCTTC. It encodes CASSRGEAHNEQFF.

The chain links TRBV5-1 to TRBJ2-2, with D tentatively TRBD2 (6 bases). CDR1 is SGHRS and CDR2 is YFSETQ in the germline V gene. The CDR3 spans 16 residues. V was pared by 2 bases and J by 0 bases, with 11 bases between. In nucleotides, the CDR3 is TGCGCCAGCAGCTTCCCCCCGGGGGCGAACACCGGGGAGCTGTTTTTT. Protein: CASSFPPGANTGELFF.

This clone has a handful of counts. The chain uses TRBV9 and TRBJ2-1; weak D call: TRBD2 (6 bases). This CDR3 has 19 residues. Germline assignment: CDR1 SGDLS and CDR2 YYNGEE. V was trimmed by 1 base and J by 1 base, leaving 21 bases between them. The CDR3 sequence: CASSVTSSAASDSYNEQFF. The CDR3 DNA follows: TGTGCCAGCAGCGTAACCTCTTCGGCGGCTAGCGATTCCTACAATGAGCAGTTCTTC.

The V and J genes are TRBV10-3 and TRBJ2-5, with 8 bases fitting TRBD2. Germline lookup yields CDR1 ENHRY and CDR2 SYGVKD. The CDR3 loop spans 16 amino acids. V lost 0 bases and J lost 2; bases outside the gene matches: 5. CDR3 nucleotides: TGTGCCATCAGTGAGTCGTCAACTAGCGGACAAGAGACCCAGTACTTC. Its translation is CAISESSTSGQETQYF.